The clone carrying this T cell receptor beta chain was seen a few times. Its antigen remains unidentified. A read error is possible here, since a much larger clone lies one base away. TCRbeta libraries were built with three rounds of nested PCR, modified from ARM-PCR. TCRdb itself ran the multiplex PCR reads through MiXCR, one entry per CDR3 protein. The sample consists of about 60,000 distinct CDR3 sequences, around 61% of them appearing once. The record originates from a study of tumor and adjacent non-tumor tissue in lung cancer. About the research overall: There were about 12 adenocarcinoma, 2 squamous cell carcinoma and 1 small cell lung cancer cases. Study-wide points: Higher tumor TCR diversity was associated with shorter survival. Top 100 clones took a larger repertoire share in normal lung.

This CDR3 is built from 16 residues. Germline-derived CDR1 and CDR2 are LGHNA and YNFKEQ. RNA was extracted from bulk tissue without any cell sorting. Distant lung tissue was collected more than 3 cm away from the tumor edge. Donors were chemotherapy-naive, newly diagnosed lung cancer surgical patients in China, August–late 2014. The source material was distant non-tumor lung tissue. This TCR was sampled from a man aged 65 to 85 with non-small cell lung cancer. V gene TRBV4-2 combines with J gene TRBJ2-1, with 7 bases identical to TRBD2. In DNA, the CDR3 is TGTGCCAGCAGCTCTCGCGGGGGAAGCTCCCACAATGAGCAGTTCTTC. Translation gives CASSSRGGSSHNEQFF.